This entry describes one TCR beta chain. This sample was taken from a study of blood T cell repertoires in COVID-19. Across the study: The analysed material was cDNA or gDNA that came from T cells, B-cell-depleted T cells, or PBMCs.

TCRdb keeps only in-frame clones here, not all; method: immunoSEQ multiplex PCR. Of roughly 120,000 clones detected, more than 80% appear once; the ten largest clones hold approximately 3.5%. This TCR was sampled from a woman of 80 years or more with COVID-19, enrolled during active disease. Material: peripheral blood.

The CDR3 reads CASRTGGNTEAFF. The CDR3 bases are TGTGCCAGCAGAACAGGGGGAAACACTGAAGCTTTCTTT. The chain combines TRBV6-5 with TRBJ1-1, with 8 bases fitting TRBD1. CDR1 is MNHEY and CDR2 is SVGAGI in the germline V gene. V was pared by 6 bases and J by 2 bases, with 2 bases of the junction left unmatched. This CDR3 region has 13 residues.